This entry lists 16 T cell receptor beta chains sequenced from one sample in a study of tumor-infiltrating lymphocytes in glioblastoma multiforme. Multiple V-beta primers and a C-beta primer amplified TCRB from RNA. TCRdb reanalysed the multiplex PCR reads using MiXCR and keeps one entry per CDR3 protein. The sample lists 15,000 to 20,000 distinct CDR3 sequences, 55% to 70% occurring once. Material: peripheral blood. The receptors here all came from a male donor with glioblastoma.

Details on this clonotype: One end of the junction varies from germline; a read error may be responsible. This sequence joins TRBV11-1 and TRBJ2-6; D unclear. The CDR3 sequence is 16 residues long. CDR1 SGHAT and CDR2 FQDESV come from the germline V gene (reference sequence). The DNA for the CDR3 is TGTGCCATCAGCTTAGGCCCCTGGACTGGGGCCAACGTCCTGACTTTC. It codes for CAISLGPWTGANVLTF.

Comments on this clonotype: A read error may explain this, as a much larger clone is one base away. V usage is TRBV29-1 and J usage is TRBJ2-2; a weak D match, TRBD2 (6 bases). The CDR3 covers 12 residues. Germline V lookup: CDR1 SQVTM, CDR2 ANQGSEA. Trimming left V 6 bases short and J 9 bases short, with 14 bases between. The CDR3 loop is CSVRDFYRELFF. The CDR3, as DNA: TGCAGCGTCAGGGACTTCTACCGGGAGCTGTTTTTT.

This chain links TRBV5-1 with TRBJ1-1, with D perhaps TRBD1 (5 bases). V dropped 4 bases and J dropped 4 bases, with 17 bases sitting between them. The germline V gene encodes CDR1 SGHRS and CDR2 YFSETQ. This CDR3 has 15 residues. The chain's CDR3 is CASSPRAGRGTEAFF. DNA for the CDR3: TGCGCCAGCAGCCCCAGGGCAGGGCGAGGCACTGAAGCTTTCTTT.

Regarding this clonotype: It may be a read error: a sequence one base away is much more abundant. J is TRBJ1-5 and V is TRBV6-1; 8 bases are shared with TRBD1. In germline, CDR1 is MNHNS, CDR2 SASEGT. CDR3 length equals 14 residues. The V gene end was trimmed by 6 bases and the J gene end by 14 bases; junction bases not matched to a gene: 15. This CDR3 is CASRESGGALTKHF. In nucleotides, the CDR3 is TGTGCCAGCAGGGAATCAGGGGGCGCATTAACCAAGCATTTT.

As concerns this clonotype: The missing conserved phenylalanine or tryptophan at the end of this CDR3 makes a read error likely. The chain couples TRBV6-1 to TRBJ2-3, with D tentatively TRBD1 or TRBD2 (5 bases each). Germline CDR1 reads MNHNS; CDR2 reads SASEGT. CDR3 size: 16 residues. Trimming took off 4 bases at V and 2 bases at J, with 16 bases between the two ends. CDR3 in amino acids: CASSGGTATNTDTQYL. For the CDR3, the DNA is TGTGCCAGCAGTGGGGGGACGGCAACTAACACAGATACGCAGTATCTT.

The genes are TRBV29-1 and TRBJ2-2; TRBD2 is a possible D gene (5 bases). Germline V CDR1 and CDR2: SQVTM, ANQGSEA. Trimming left V 6 bases short and J 10 bases short, with 18 bases between. This CDR3 has 13 amino acids. The CDR3 protein is CSVLGRDGEELFF. CDR3 coding DNA: TGCAGCGTCCTAGGACGGGATGGCGAGGAGCTGTTTTTT.

Remarks on this clonotype: The germline gene is not matched at one end of the junction; a read error may be the cause. V usage is TRBV11-2 and J usage is TRBJ1-5; 7 nucleotides match TRBD1. The CDR3 consists of 16 residues. The V gene's germline CDR1 is SGHAT and CDR2 FQNNGV. CDR3 protein: CASSQETGEGNQPPHF. The CDR3 DNA reads as TGTGCCAGCAGCCAAGAAACAGGGGAAGGGAATCAGCCCCCGCATTTT. Combining the CDR3 with reference TRBV11-2 and TRBJ1-5 gives the whole variable domain EAGVAQSPRYKIIEKRQSVAFWCNPISGHATLYWYQQILGQGPKLLIQFQNNGVVDDSQLPKDRFSAERLKGVDSTLKIQPAKLEDSAVYLCASSQETGEGNQPPHFGDGTRLSIL.

The rearrangement joins TRBV6-1 to TRBJ2-1, with 8 bases fitting TRBD2. V lost 7 bases to trimming and J lost 10 bases; unmatched junction nucleotides: 15. Germline-derived CDR1 and CDR2 are MNHNS and SASEGT. The CDR3 is 15 amino acids. CDR3 amino acids: CASMKRGGGQKEQFF. The CDR3, as DNA: TGTGCCAGCATGAAACGAGGCGGGGGGCAAAAGGAGCAGTTCTTC.

Points on this clonotype: Given a much more abundant clone one base away, this may be a read error. This rearrangement joins TRBV7-9 to TRBJ2-3; D gene unclear. Germline V lookup: CDR1 SEHNR, CDR2 FQNEAQ (reference sequence). CDR3 length: 11 residues. The CDR3 reads CVSSLADTQYF. CDR3 in DNA: TGTGTCAGCAGCTTGGCAGATACGCAGTATTTT.

The V gene is TRBV11-2, the J gene TRBJ1-3; TRBD1 is a possible D gene (5 bases). V lost 4 bases, J lost 5 bases, and 21 bases lay in between. CDR1 and CDR2 from the germline V gene are SGHAT and FQNNGV. This CDR3 region has 17 residues. The CDR3 is CASSSIAPRAGRNTIYF. CDR3 bases: TGTGCCAGCAGCTCCATCGCCCCCAGGGCAGGGCGAAACACCATATATTTT.

The rearrangement joins TRBV11-2 to TRBJ2-2; D is unclear. The CDR3 spans 20 residues. The ends were cut back, 7 bases at V and 2 bases at J, with 29 bases in the middle. Per the germline V gene, CDR1 is SGHAT and CDR2 is FQNNGV. CDR3 DNA: TGTGCCAGCACCCCCTCATTCGGCCAAGGTTTATCGGTAAACACCGGGGAGCTGTTTTTT. Amino acids: CASTPSFGQGLSVNTGELFF.

The J gene is TRBJ2-2, the V gene TRBV11-2; D is unresolved. The germline V and J ends were trimmed by 6 bases and 9 bases, with 17 bases remaining between them. This CDR3 region has 14 residues. Germline CDR1 is SGHAT and CDR2 is FQNNGV. The CDR3 bases are TGTGCCAGCAGTTTACAGATAATCATCAGGGAGCTGTTTTTT. It translates to CASSLQIIIRELFF.

The sample holds a few counts of this clonotype. V gene TRBV20-1 combines with J gene TRBJ2-1, with a possible D match to TRBD1 (6 bases). The CDR3 loop spans 13 amino acids. Per the germline V gene, CDR1 is DFQATT and CDR2 is SNEGSKA (reference sequence). With 6 bases removed from V and 8 bases from J, the gap between germline ends came to 17 bases. In DNA form, the CDR3 reads TGCAGTGCCCCCAGGGGCTCTCTGGATGAGCAGTTCTTC. Protein sequence: CSAPRGSLDEQFF.

About this clonotype itself: The junction differs from germline at one of its ends, possibly a read error. The chain links TRBV7-9 to TRBJ2-5; D is uncertain. From germline, CDR1 is SEHNR and CDR2 FQNEAQ (reference sequence). The CDR3 is 14 amino acids. CDR3 DNA sequence: TGTGCCAGCAGCCTTGTTTCGGAACAAGGGACCCAGTACTTC. Translated, it gives CASSLVSEQGTQYF.

The count of this clonotype is one. A read error may be the cause here, since a much bigger clone is one base away. Since the CDR3 does not end with the conserved phenylalanine or tryptophan, this likely comes from a read error. The J gene is TRBJ2-1, the V gene TRBV28; D not resolved. V lost 5 bases and J lost 1, with 9 bases in between. CDR1 is MDHEN and CDR2 is SYDVKM in the germline V gene. The CDR3 has 14 residues. The CDR3 loop reads CASSQQLSYNEQFS. The CDR3 DNA reads TGTGCCAGCAGTCAGCAACTTTCCTACAATGAGCAGTTCTCC.

This clonotype was detected ten times or more. The chain joins TRBV30 to TRBJ2-3; no firm D call. V dropped 7 bases and J dropped 5 bases, with 7 bases sitting between them. The germline V gene has CDR1 GTSNPN and CDR2 SVGIG (reference sequence). This CDR3 is 10 amino acids long. The CDR3 nucleotides read TGTGCCTCCCACGGAGATACGCAGTATTTT. Translating it yields CASHGDTQYF.